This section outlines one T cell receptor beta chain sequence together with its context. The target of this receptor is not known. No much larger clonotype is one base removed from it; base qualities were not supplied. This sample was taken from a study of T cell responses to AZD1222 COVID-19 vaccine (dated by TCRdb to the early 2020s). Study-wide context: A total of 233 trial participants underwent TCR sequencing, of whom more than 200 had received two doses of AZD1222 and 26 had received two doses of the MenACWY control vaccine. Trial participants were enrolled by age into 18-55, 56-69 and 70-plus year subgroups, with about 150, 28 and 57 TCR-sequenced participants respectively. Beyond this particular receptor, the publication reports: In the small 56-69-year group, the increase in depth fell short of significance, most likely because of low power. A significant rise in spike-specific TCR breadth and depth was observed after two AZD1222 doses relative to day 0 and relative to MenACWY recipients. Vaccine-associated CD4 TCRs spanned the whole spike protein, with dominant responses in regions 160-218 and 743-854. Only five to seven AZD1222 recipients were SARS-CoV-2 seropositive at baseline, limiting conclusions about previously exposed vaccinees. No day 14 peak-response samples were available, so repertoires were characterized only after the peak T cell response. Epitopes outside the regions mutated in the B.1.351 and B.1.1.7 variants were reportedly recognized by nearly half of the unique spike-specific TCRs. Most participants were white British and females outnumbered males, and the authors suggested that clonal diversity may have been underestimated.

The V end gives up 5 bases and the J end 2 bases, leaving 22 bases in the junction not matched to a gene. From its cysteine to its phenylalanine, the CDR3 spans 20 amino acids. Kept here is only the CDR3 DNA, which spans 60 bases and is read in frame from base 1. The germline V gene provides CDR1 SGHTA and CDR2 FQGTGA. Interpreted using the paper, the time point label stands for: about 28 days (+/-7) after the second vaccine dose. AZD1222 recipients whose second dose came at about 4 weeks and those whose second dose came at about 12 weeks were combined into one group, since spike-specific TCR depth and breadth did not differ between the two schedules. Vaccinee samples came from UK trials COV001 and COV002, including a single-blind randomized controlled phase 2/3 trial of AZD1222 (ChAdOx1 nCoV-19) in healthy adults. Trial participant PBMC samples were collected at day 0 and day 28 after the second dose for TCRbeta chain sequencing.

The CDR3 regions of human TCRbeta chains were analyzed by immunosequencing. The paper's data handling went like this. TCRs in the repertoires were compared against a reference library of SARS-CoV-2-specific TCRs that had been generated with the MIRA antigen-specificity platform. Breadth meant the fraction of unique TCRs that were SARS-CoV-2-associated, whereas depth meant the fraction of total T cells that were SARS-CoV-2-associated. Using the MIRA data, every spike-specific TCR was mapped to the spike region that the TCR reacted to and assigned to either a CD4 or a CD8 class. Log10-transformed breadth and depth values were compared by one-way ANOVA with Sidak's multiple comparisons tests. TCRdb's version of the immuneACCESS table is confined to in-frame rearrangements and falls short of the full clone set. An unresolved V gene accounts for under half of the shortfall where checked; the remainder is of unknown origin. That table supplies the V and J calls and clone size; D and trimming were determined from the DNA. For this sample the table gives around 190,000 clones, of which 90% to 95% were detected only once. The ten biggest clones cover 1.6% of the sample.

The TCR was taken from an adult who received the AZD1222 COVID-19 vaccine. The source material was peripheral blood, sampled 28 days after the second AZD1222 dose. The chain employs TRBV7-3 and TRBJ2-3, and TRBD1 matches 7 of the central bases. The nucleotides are TGTGCCAGCAGCCAGGAGACAGGGACCTGCGGCCGTCTCCACACAGATACGCAGTATTTT. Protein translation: CASSQETGTCGRLHTDTQYF.